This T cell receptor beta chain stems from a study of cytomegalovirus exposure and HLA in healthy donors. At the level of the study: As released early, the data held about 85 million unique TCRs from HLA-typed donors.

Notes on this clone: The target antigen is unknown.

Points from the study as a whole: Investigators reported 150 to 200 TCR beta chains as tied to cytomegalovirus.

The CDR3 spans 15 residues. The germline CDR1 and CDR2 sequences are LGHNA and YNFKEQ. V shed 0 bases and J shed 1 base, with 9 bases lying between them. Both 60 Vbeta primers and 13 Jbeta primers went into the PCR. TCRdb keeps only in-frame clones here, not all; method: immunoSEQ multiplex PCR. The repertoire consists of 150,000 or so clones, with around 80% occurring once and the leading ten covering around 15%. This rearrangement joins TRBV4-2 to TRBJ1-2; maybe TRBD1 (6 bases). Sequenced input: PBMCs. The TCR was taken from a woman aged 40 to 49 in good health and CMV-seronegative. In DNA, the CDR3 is TGTGCCAGCAGCCAAGAAGGACAGATTAACTATGGCTACACCTTC. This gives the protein CASSQEGQINYGYTF.